Below are 4 T cell receptor beta chains sequenced from a single sample in a study of metastatic and nonmetastatic thyroid tumors. Prior to thyroid surgery, none of the patients had received any treatment. TCRdb called clones again from the PCR reads with MiXCR. Of under 30,000 clones listed, around a fifth are singletons. The sample comprised blood. The receptors come from a female donor with papillary thyroid cancer or a benign thyroid nodule (not recorded which). Some clones in this sample may be carry-over from other donors' samples.

Remarks on this clone: The junction shows a germline mismatch at one end, possibly a read error. The chain couples TRBV27 to TRBJ1-2; D might be TRBD1 (6 bases). Germline CDR1 and CDR2: MNHEY and SMNVEV (reference sequence). The CDR3 runs 17 residues. This CDR3 reads CASSLSGAGAGYIGYYF. In nucleotides, the CDR3 is TGTGCCAGCAGTTTATCGGGGGCTGGGGCAGGGTATATAGGTTACTACTTC.

This clone was recorded a few times. The rearrangement uses TRBV6-1 and TRBJ1-1; TRBD1 matches at 9 bases. The V segment lost 5 bases and the J segment 1 base; nucleotides outside the gene matches: 5. The CDR3 extends over 15 amino acids. Germline lookup yields CDR1 MNHNS and CDR2 SASEGT. The CDR3 region has the DNA TGTGCCAGCAGTTCCCCGGACAGGGGGAACACTGAAGCTTTCTTT. This encodes CASSSPDRGNTEAFF.

This chain connects TRBV5-1 to TRBJ2-7; 9 bases align to TRBD1. The CDR3 sequence is 17 residues long. The germline V gene encodes CDR1 SGHRS and CDR2 YFSETQ. The V segment lost 0 bases and the J segment 5 bases; nucleotides outside the gene matches: 12. Here the CDR3 DNA reads TGCGCCAGCAGCTTGGCCGAGGGACAGGGAATGGGCAACGAGCAGTACTTC. Amino acid sequence: CASSLAEGQGMGNEQYF.

This clone was picked up one time. The chain combines TRBV11-1 with TRBJ1-2; a weak D match, TRBD1 (5 bases). The V gene lost 5 bases and the J gene lost 5 bases, with 21 bases spanning the gap. This CDR3 has 16 residues. The V gene's germline CDR1 is SGHAT and CDR2 FQDESV (reference sequence). The CDR3 coding sequence is TGTGCCAGCAGCCATATACAGGAGCATCATTTGTATGGCTACACCTTC. Translation gives CASSHIQEHHLYGYTF.